The present TCR beta chain was sequenced within a study of shared clonotypes between healthy human individuals. The wider study: Three plates each covered CD4 naive and memory; CD8 naive two, CD8 memory one.

The CDR3 loop spans 13 amino acids. The V gene lost 0 bases and the J gene lost 5 bases, with 11 bases spanning the gap. Per the germline V gene, CDR1 is SQVTM and CDR2 is ANQGSEA. Positively selected for CCR7, the CD45RO-negative cells used as naive CD8 cells excluded terminally differentiated effector memory CD45RA+ cells. Original methodology: Filtering differed since immunoSEQ provided only junctions, with no quality scores. The protocol was immunoSEQ multiplex PCR, while the TCRdb copy is restricted to in-frame clones and leaves out a portion. V and J calls plus clone size are reproduced from that table; the DNA served to infer D and trimming. Of 550,000 to 600,000 clones listed, roughly 98% are singletons.

The J gene is TRBJ2-7, the V gene TRBV29-1, with no clear D. The origin of this receptor is a man aged 25 to 45 in good health. Sequencing was performed on naive CD8+ T cells sorted from blood. CDR3 sequence reads: CSVEEPNADEQYF. The CDR3 DNA sequence: TGCAGCGTTGAAGAGCCGAATGCAGACGAGCAGTACTTC.